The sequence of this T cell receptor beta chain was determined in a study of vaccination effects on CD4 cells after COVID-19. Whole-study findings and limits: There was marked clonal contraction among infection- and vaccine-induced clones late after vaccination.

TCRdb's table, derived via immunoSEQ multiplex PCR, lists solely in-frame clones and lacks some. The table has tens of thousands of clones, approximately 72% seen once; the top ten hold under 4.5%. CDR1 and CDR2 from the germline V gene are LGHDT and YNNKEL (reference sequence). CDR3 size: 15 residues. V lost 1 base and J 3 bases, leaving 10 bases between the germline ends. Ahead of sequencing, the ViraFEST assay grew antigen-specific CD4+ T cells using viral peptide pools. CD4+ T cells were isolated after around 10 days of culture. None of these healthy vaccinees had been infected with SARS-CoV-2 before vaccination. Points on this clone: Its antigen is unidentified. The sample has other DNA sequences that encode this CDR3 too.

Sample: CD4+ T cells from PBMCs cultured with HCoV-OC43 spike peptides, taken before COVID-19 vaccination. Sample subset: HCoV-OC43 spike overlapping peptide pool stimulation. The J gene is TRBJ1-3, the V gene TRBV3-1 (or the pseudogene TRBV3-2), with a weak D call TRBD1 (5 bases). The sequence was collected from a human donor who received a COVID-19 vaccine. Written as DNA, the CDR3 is TGTGCCAGCAGCCAAGGTTCAGGGCTTGGAAACACCATATATTTT. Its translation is CASSQGSGLGNTIYF.